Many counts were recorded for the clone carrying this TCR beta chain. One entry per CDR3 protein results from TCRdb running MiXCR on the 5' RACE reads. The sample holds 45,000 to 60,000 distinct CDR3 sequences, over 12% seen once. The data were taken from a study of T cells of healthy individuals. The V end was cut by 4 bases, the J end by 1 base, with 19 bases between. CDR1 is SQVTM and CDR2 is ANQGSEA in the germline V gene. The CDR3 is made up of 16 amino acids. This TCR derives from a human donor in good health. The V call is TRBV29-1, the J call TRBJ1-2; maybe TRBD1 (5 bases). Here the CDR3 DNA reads TGCAGCGTTGTAAAGGTCTTGGGGGATATTAACTATGGCTACACCTTC. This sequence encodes CSVVKVLGDINYGYTF.